This TCR beta chain was identified during a study of blood T cell repertoires in COVID-19. About the research overall: Both acute and convalescent COVID-19 samples were obtained from the United States, Italy and Spain. PBMCs, B-cell-depleted T cells, or T cells were the source of the cDNA or gDNA that made up the material.

This CDR3 comprises 14 residues. With V trimmed by 9 bases and J by 6 bases, 8 bases remained unmatched. CDR1 is SNHLY, CDR2 FYNNEI, per germline. Assay: immunoSEQ multiplex PCR; the TCRdb copy retains only in-frame clones and omits some. Here the sample spans some 450,000 clones, about 91% being singletons. Input material: peripheral blood. The TCR sequence derives from a woman between 45 and 65 years old with COVID-19, enrolled during active disease. V and J are TRBV2 and TRBJ1-2; 12 nucleotides line up with TRBD1. This chain's CDR3 is CARTTGTGGDGYTF. The CDR3 DNA reads TGTGCCAGAACTACCGGGACAGGGGGCGATGGCTACACCTTC.